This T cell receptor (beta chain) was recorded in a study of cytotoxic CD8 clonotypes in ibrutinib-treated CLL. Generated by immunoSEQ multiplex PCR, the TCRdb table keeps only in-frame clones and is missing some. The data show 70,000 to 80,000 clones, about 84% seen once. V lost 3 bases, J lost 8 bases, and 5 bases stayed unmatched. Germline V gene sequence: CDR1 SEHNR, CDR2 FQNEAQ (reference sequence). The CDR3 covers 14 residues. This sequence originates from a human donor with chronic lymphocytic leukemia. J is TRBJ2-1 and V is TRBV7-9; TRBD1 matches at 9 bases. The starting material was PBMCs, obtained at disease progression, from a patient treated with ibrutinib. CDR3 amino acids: CASSLGTGFYEQFF. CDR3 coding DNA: TGTGCCAGCAGCTTGGGGACAGGGTTCTATGAGCAGTTCTTC.